These 18 T cell receptor beta chains share one sample of origin, sequenced in a study of lymphopenia after photon versus proton radiotherapy. Clones were sequenced by immunoSEQ multiplex PCR, and TCRdb holds only the in-frame ones, with some missing. The data show over 10,000 clones, less than 90% seen once. Specimen: peripheral blood, collected from a patient treated with photon-based radiotherapy. These receptors were obtained from a man aged 55 to 70 with pancreatic cancer.

The CDR3 reads CASSFGQGDGYTF. CDR3 nucleotide sequence: TGCGCCAGCAGCTTCGGACAGGGAGATGGCTACACCTTC. V and J are TRBV5-1 and TRBJ1-2, with 8 bases lining up with TRBD1. Germline V lookup: CDR1 SGHRS, CDR2 YFSETQ. This CDR3 is built from 13 residues. V was pared by 2 bases and J by 6 bases, with 3 bases of the junction left unmatched.

The rearrangement links TRBV23-1 to TRBJ2-7, with D uncertain. TRBV23-1 is an ORF, with its function uncertain. V was pared by 1 base and J by 2 bases, with 15 bases between. There are 16 residues in the CDR3. The CDR3 loop is CASSQWNRSATYEQYF. DNA of the CDR3: TGCGCCAGCAGTCAATGGAATCGCTCAGCGACCTACGAGCAGTACTTC.

This clone was seen only once. The junction shows a germline mismatch at one end, possibly a read error. The chain joins TRBV27 to TRBJ2-6, with 9 bases fitting TRBD2. Germline V CDR1 and CDR2: MNHEY, SMNVEV (reference sequence). The CDR3 runs to 21 residues. The CDR3 DNA follows: TGTGCCAGCAGTTTACGTCCCCCCTTAGCGGGGGCCTTCTCTAGGGCCAACGTCCTGACTTTC. Encoded protein: CASSLRPPLAGAFSRANVLTF.

V usage is TRBV6-5 and J usage is TRBJ1-1; D is unresolved. The V and J ends lost 0 bases and 6 bases respectively, with 11 bases between them. The CDR3 spans 14 residues. Germline V gene sequence: CDR1 MNHEY, CDR2 SVGAGI. The CDR3 here is CASSYSRSPSEAFF. The CDR3 DNA follows: TGTGCCAGCAGTTACTCGAGGAGTCCCTCTGAAGCTTTCTTT.

This chain uses TRBV5-4 with TRBJ2-3; the match to TRBD2 covers 8 bases. Germline V gene lookup returns CDR1 SGHNT and CDR2 YYREEE (reference sequence). Losses at the gene ends were 5 bases for V and 2 bases for J; bases not matched to a gene: 10. The CDR3 loop spans 16 amino acids. The CDR3 loop reads CASRGRAGDYTDTQYF. In DNA, the CDR3 is TGTGCCAGCAGGGGGCGAGCGGGGGACTACACAGATACGCAGTATTTT.

The genes are TRBV5-6 and TRBJ2-2, with D tentatively TRBD1 or TRBD2 (5 bases each). Deletions cut 5 bases from V and 7 bases from J, with 15 bases between. This CDR3 contains 14 residues. Looked up from germline, CDR1 is SGHDT and CDR2 is YYEEEE. In DNA form, the CDR3 reads TGTGCCAGCAGACCTGAGAGGGGCCTCGGGGAGCTGTTTTTT. Its protein is CASRPERGLGELFF.

The V gene is TRBV2, the J gene TRBJ1-3, with TRBD1 matching over 7 bases. Per germline, CDR1 SNHLY and CDR2 FYNNEI. There are 14 residues in the CDR3. V lost 7 bases to trimming and J lost 5 bases; unmatched junction nucleotides: 8. The CDR3 coding sequence is TGTGCCAGCAATGGGGACAGAGGTCGAAACACCATATATTTT. Its translation: CASNGDRGRNTIYF.

The chain links TRBV7-8 to TRBJ1-2; 9 bases agree with TRBD1. CDR3 length: 15 amino acids. CDR1 SGHVS and CDR2 FQNEAQ come from the germline V gene. With 5 bases clipped from V and 4 bases from J, the junction kept 8 bases outside the gene matches. Here the CDR3 DNA reads TGTGCCAGCAGCACAACAGGGGGCGGGGGCTATGGCTACACCTTC. Its protein product is CASSTTGGGGYGYTF.

This clone occurred once. The chain couples TRBV7-2 to TRBJ1-2; 9 bases are shared with TRBD1. Germline V lookup: CDR1 SGHTA, CDR2 FQGNSA. Germline trimming cut 5 bases from V and 4 bases from J; bases unmatched to any gene: 2. This CDR3 contains 13 residues. The CDR3 nucleotides read TGTGCCAGCAGCCCGGGACAGGGCTATGGCTACACCTTC. Translation: CASSPGQGYGYTF.

V usage is TRBV6-1 and J usage is TRBJ2-7; TRBD2 aligns across 11 bases. There are 14 residues in the CDR3. Germline V gene lookup returns CDR1 MNHNS and CDR2 SASEGT. Losses at the gene ends were 8 bases for V and 4 bases for J; bases not matched to a gene: 7. In DNA, the CDR3 is TGTGCCAGCGTCGGGACTAGCGGCTTATACGAGCAGTACTTC. This sequence encodes CASVGTSGLYEQYF.

The chain recombines TRBV6-1 with TRBJ2-6; perhaps TRBD1 as D (5 bases). Per germline, CDR1 MNHNS and CDR2 SASEGT. Trimming removed 3 bases at V and 2 bases at J, with 8 bases between. This CDR3 region has 15 residues. The CDR3 sequence: CASSDETAGANVLTF. The CDR3 DNA is TGTGCCAGCAGTGACGAGACAGCTGGGGCCAACGTCCTGACTTTC.

J is TRBJ2-3 and V is TRBV29-1; D is unclear. The CDR3 runs to 13 residues. The germline V gene has CDR1 SQVTM and CDR2 ANQGSEA. Trimming shortened V by 7 bases and J by 5 bases, and 16 bases separated the two germline ends. CDR3 residues: CSGLVGFKDTQYF. The DNA of the CDR3 is TGCAGCGGCCTAGTTGGGTTTAAAGATACGCAGTATTTT.

This chain joins TRBV5-1 and TRBJ1-3; no definite D call. From germline, CDR1 is SGHRS and CDR2 YFSETQ. Deletions cut 3 bases from V and 4 bases from J, with 8 bases between. This CDR3 has 13 amino acids. The CDR3 DNA sequence: TGCGCCAGCAGCTCTAACCCCGGAAACACCATATATTTT. Amino acids: CASSSNPGNTIYF. The full variable domain, its missing parts supplied by reference TRBV5-1 and TRBJ1-3, is KAGVTQTPRYLIKTRGQQVTLSCSPISGHRSVSWYQQTPGQGLQFLFEYFSETQRNKGNFPGRFSGRQFSNSRSEMNVSTLELGDSALYLCASSSNPGNTIYFGEGSWLTVV.

CDR3 sequence (DNA): TGCAGCGTTGAAGGACTAGCGGGGGGGAGGAGGATTCAAGAGACCCAGTACTTC. Encoded protein: CSVEGLAGGRRIQETQYF. The V call is TRBV29-1, the J call TRBJ2-5, with TRBD2 identical over 14 bases. The CDR3 length is 18 residues. V lost 1 base and J lost 2; bases outside the gene matches: 9. CDR1 is SQVTM and CDR2 is ANQGSEA in the germline V gene.

V usage is TRBV5-1 and J usage is TRBJ2-7; possibly TRBD2 for D (6 bases). V was clipped by 0 bases and J by 1 base, with 8 bases between them. The germline CDR1 and CDR2 sequences are SGHRS and YFSETQ. The CDR3 runs to 14 residues. The CDR3 is CASSLAGRSYEQYF. The DNA of the CDR3 is TGCGCCAGCAGCTTGGCAGGGAGGTCCTACGAGCAGTACTTC.

The V call is TRBV21-1, the J call TRBJ2-1; the DNA was not used to check the table's D call, TRBD2. TRBV21-1 is termed a pseudogene. This CDR3 is 16 amino acids long. The CDR3, as DNA: TGTGCCAGCCAATTGGGGAAGCGGGAACACTACAATGAGCAGTTCTTC. It is translated as CASQLGKREHYNEQFF.

This chain joins TRBV5-6 and TRBJ2-3; weak D call: TRBD2 (6 bases). Per the germline V gene, CDR1 is SGHDT and CDR2 is YYEEEE. The CDR3 has 15 residues. V was trimmed by 4 bases and J by 1 base, leaving 13 bases between them. The CDR3 spells CASSPGTHGTDTQYF. CDR3 bases: TGTGCCAGCAGCCCAGGGACTCACGGCACAGATACGCAGTATTTT.

The V gene is TRBV5-1, the J gene TRBJ2-7; the D gene is possibly TRBD1 (5 bases). The ends were cut back, 2 bases at V and 6 bases at J, with 21 bases in the middle. The CDR3 sequence is 16 residues long. CDR1 is SGHRS and CDR2 is YFSETQ in the germline V gene. The CDR3, as DNA: TGCGCCAGCAGCTTTGAGTGGGGCAGGGTTAGCACCGAGCAGTACTTC. Translating gives CASSFEWGRVSTEQYF.